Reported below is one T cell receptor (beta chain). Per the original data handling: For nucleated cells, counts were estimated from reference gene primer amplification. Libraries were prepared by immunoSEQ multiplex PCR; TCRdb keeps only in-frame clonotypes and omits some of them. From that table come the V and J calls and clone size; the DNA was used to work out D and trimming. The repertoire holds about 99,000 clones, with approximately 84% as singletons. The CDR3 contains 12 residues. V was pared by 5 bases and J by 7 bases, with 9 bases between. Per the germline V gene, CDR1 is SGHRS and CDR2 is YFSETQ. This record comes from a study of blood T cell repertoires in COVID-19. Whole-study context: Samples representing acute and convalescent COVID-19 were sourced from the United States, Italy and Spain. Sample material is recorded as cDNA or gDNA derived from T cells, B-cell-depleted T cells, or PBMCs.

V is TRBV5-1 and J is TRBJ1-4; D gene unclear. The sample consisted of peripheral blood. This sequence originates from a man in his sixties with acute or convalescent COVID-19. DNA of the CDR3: TGCGCCAGCAGTATGCAGGCTGAAAAACTGTTTTTT. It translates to CASSMQAEKLFF.